The entry below gives a single TCR beta chain sequence along with its context. CDR1 is SGHNT and CDR2 is YENEEA in the germline V gene. The CDR3 is 13 residues long. V lost 4 bases, J lost 7 bases, and 10 bases lay in between. The data were obtained in a study of blood T cell repertoires in COVID-19. Study-level background: Samples taken during acute and convalescent COVID-19 were collected in the United States, Italy and Spain. The analysed material was cDNA or gDNA that came from T cells, B-cell-depleted T cells, or PBMCs.

Per the original data handling: Amplification of reference gene primers was used by the study to estimate nucleated cell counts. Sequencing was performed with immunoSEQ multiplex PCR; in TCRdb, only in-frame clones are kept and a portion is missing. That table supplies the V and J calls and clone size; D and trimming were determined from the DNA. The sample carries over 250,000 clones, roughly 85% recorded once. This chain uses TRBV11-3 with TRBJ2-2; D ambiguous. Sequencing was performed on peripheral blood. This sequence was found in a man aged 50-60 years with active or convalescent COVID-19. Written as DNA, the CDR3 is TGTGCCAGCAGCTCAAGTTTAGACGGGGAGCTGTTTTTT. Translated, it gives CASSSSLDGELFF.